This T cell receptor (beta chain) stems from a study of T cell repertoires in cytomegalovirus infection. Study-wide context: The authors used CMV epitopes that were HLA-C-restricted (recently identified) and HLA-B-restricted (well studied). Carrying CMV and the relevant HLA type showed in public TCR beta signatures.

Using its own MiXCR run on the reads, TCRdb lists one record per CDR3 protein. The data contain a few hundred thousand distinct CDR3 sequences, over 35% of them seen just once; the ten biggest clones take up around 46%. This clonotype appeared a single time. No antigen is known for it. The germline CDR1 and CDR2 sequences are MNHEY and SVGEGT. The CDR3 is made up of 17 amino acids. With 0 bases removed from V and 0 bases from J, the gap between germline ends came to 12 bases. General study results and limits: Pooled public TCR beta family frequency picked out CMV carriers with the relevant HLA. What dominated the ex vivo response were HLA-C-restricted CMV-specific TCR beta clonotypes.

The chain joins TRBV6-2 or TRBV6-3 to TRBJ2-1, with D possibly being TRBD2 (5 bases). Sequenced material: cultured PBMCs, taken from culture after CMV antigen stimulation. This clonotype originated in a human donor in good health (CMV status not recorded). Some clones in this sample may be carry-over from other donors' samples. CDR3 region: CASSYSWAGSSYNEQFF. The CDR3 region has the DNA TGTGCCAGCAGTTACTCTTGGGCGGGTAGCTCCTACAATGAGCAGTTCTTC.